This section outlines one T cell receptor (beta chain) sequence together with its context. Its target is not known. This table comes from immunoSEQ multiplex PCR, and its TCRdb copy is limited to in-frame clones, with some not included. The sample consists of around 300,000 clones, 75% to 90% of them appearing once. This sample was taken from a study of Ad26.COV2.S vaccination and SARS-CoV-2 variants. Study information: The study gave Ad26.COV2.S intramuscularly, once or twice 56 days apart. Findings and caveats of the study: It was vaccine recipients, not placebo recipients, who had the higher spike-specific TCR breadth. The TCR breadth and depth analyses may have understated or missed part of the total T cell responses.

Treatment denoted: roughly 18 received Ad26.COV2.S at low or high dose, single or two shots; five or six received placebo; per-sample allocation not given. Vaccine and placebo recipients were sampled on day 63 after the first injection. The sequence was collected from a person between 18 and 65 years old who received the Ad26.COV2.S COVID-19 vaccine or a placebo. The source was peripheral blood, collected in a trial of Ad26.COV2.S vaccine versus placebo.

CDR3 nucleotides: TGTGCCAGCAGGCCTAGCGGGGGTTACTCCTACGAGCAGTACTTC. This encodes CASRPSGGYSYEQYF. The chain combines TRBV28 with TRBJ2-7; TRBD2 aligns across 10 bases. V lost 6 bases and J lost 0; bases outside the gene matches: 5. CDR3 length: 15 amino acids. Germline CDR1 MDHEN, CDR2 SYDVKM.